A selection of T cell receptor beta chains follows, all from one sample in a study of OX40 agonist ivuxolimab in advanced cancers. The data were produced by immunoSEQ multiplex PCR, yet TCRdb's version contains in-frame clones alone and is incomplete. The sample carries 74,000 or so clones, less than 95% recorded once. Sample: CD4+ or CD8+ T cells sorted from blood, taken in a trial of the OX40 agonist ivuxolimab. Receptors originate from an adult with an advanced solid tumor such as melanoma, head and neck, liver or kidney cancer. The conserved cysteine and the conserved F or W are not part of the CDR3 here.

ASSYRQTIHHYEQY	TRBV6-6	TRBJ2-7
ASRTSGREY	TRBV6-5	TRBJ2-7
AITPGSSQETQY	TRBV10-3	TRBJ2-5
ASSMGAGTGTEKLF	TRBV5-1	TRBJ1-4
ASSGVRGRGTGELF	TRBV2	TRBJ2-2
ASSINSGTGGYGYT	TRBV5-1	TRBJ1-2
ATKRDRAGTGELF	TRBV15	TRBJ2-2
ATSREVAGAPGTQY	TRBV15	TRBJ2-5
ASKLRDVPQPQH	TRBV28	TRBJ1-5
ASSGSSGRSNTGELF	TRBV10-1	TRBJ2-2
ASVRDNLSYNEQF	TRBV2	TRBJ2-1
ASSAAGGIADTQY	TRBV9	TRBJ2-3
ASSMGPLSTYNEQF	TRBV5-1	TRBJ2-1
ASSLGQGALSTDTQY	TRBV7-2	TRBJ2-3
ASGRALNEQF	TRBV28	TRBJ2-1
ASSFGGGRADTQY	TRBV5-1	TRBJ2-3
ASRGGGGSETQY	TRBV19	TRBJ2-5
ASSNGQGNSNQPQH	TRBV19	TRBJ1-5
AITLGQGTTEQY	TRBV10-3	TRBJ2-7
ASSLAQGEVYGYT	TRBV5-1	TRBJ1-2
ASSLLGHARGTQY	TRBV28	TRBJ2-5
ASRDRGLSSGNTIY	TRBV19	TRBJ1-3
ASSYGGEFTDTQY	TRBV6-5	TRBJ2-3
ASSRAGGIWQPQH	TRBV28	TRBJ1-5
ASSIRQDPYEQY	TRBV5-8	TRBJ2-7
ASNHPDRANSNQPQH	TRBV6-4	TRBJ1-5
ASSSLLAGEGEQF	TRBV5-1	TRBJ2-1
ASSLEGQGMYEQY	TRBV7-2	TRBJ2-7
ASSIKGHEQY	TRBV19	.
ASSATMNTEAF	TRBV7-2	TRBJ1-1
ATSSQPGLHNEQF	TRBV15	TRBJ2-1
ASSQTAGGLNEQF	TRBV11-2	TRBJ2-1
ASSLGSGGATDTQY	TRBV5-1	TRBJ2-3
ASSLGTGQQNTIY	TRBV5-1	TRBJ1-3
ASSFNVGDGEQY	TRBV5-5	TRBJ2-7
ASSLGWEPEQF	TRBV7-2	TRBJ2-1
ASSPPVYSGNTIY	TRBV18	TRBJ1-3
ASSPSGGTDTQY	TRBV7-9	TRBJ2-3
ASSLGQTYGYT	TRBV5-6	TRBJ1-2
ASSSTSGNEETQY	TRBV7-2	TRBJ2-5
ASSLRQRDTEAF	TRBV6-6	TRBJ1-1
ASSSTGGGDEQY	TRBV28	TRBJ2-7
ASSQDMGEWSGYT	TRBV4-3	TRBJ1-2
ASSPDRNEKLF	TRBV18	TRBJ1-4
ASSLSGDSGNTIY	TRBV28	TRBJ1-3
ASSFEGGYGYT	TRBV7-9	TRBJ1-2
ASSLGRGGYEQY	TRBV7-2	TRBJ2-7
ASSRTGGRAFQETQY	TRBV2	TRBJ2-5
ASSPSGSNEQF	TRBV7-9	TRBJ2-1
ASSHASGRTEAF	TRBV27	TRBJ1-1
ASSPPGLVLVDTQY	TRBV18	TRBJ2-3
ASSWPVGGDTGELF	TRBV7-6	TRBJ2-2
SAPRLNNSPLH	TRBV29-1	TRBJ1-6
AGCRDRGLAYNEQF	TRBV28	TRBJ2-1
ASSLGLRGDQLF	TRBV11-2	TRBJ1-4
ASSLASAGGSYEQY	TRBV7-8	TRBJ2-7
AIRGFNSYEQY	TRBV10-3	TRBJ2-7